The 32 T cell receptor beta chains in this list originate from one sample, sequenced in a study of OX40 agonist ivuxolimab in advanced cancers. Clones were sequenced by immunoSEQ multiplex PCR, and TCRdb holds only the in-frame ones, with some missing. The profile shows some 99,000 clones, 87% of them singletons. The sample in question was CD4+ or CD8+ T cells sorted from blood, obtained in a trial of the OX40 agonist ivuxolimab. The receptors shown here come from an adult with an advanced solid tumor such as melanoma, head and neck, liver or kidney cancer.

The chain employs TRBV7-2 and TRBJ2-1, with 7 bases aligning to TRBD1. This CDR3 is 11 amino acids long. Germline lookup yields CDR1 SGHTA and CDR2 FQGNSA. In DNA form, the CDR3 reads TGTAGTACAGGGGATGTCGATGAGCAGTTCTTC. It codes for CSTGDVDEQFF.

The chain has TRBV5-1 and TRBJ1-4; 9 bases line up with TRBD1. The V segment lost 2 bases and the J segment 8 bases; nucleotides outside the gene matches: 4. The CDR3 has 14 residues. Germline lookup yields CDR1 SGHRS and CDR2 YFSETQ. The CDR3 protein is CASSFGQGSEKLFF. The CDR3 bases are TGCGCCAGCAGCTTTGGACAGGGGAGCGAAAAACTGTTTTTT.

The chain combines TRBV6-5 with TRBJ1-1; a weak D match, TRBD1 (5 bases). Trimming removed 2 bases from V and 1 base from J, with 11 bases in between. This CDR3 contains 15 residues. Germline V gene lookup returns CDR1 MNHEY and CDR2 SVGAGI. The CDR3 is CASSYQPTANTEAFF. CDR3 in DNA: TGTGCCAGCAGTTACCAGCCGACAGCGAACACTGAAGCTTTCTTT.

This clone was detected many times. The rearrangement joins TRBV6-1 to TRBJ1-5; no clear D. The CDR3 sequence is 13 residues long. Per germline, CDR1 MNHNS and CDR2 SASEGT. V was trimmed by 5 bases and J by 5 bases, leaving 10 bases between them. The CDR3 loop is CASSLQIHQPQHF. The CDR3, as DNA: TGTGCCAGCAGTCTGCAGATTCATCAGCCCCAGCATTTT.

The J gene is TRBJ2-1, the V gene TRBV25-1; D may be TRBD1 or TRBD2 (6 bases each). The V gene lost 7 bases and the J gene lost 2 bases, with 15 bases spanning the gap. The CDR3 length is 15 residues. The germline V gene encodes CDR1 MGHDK and CDR2 SYGVNS. In DNA form, the CDR3 reads TGTGCCAGCACCATAGGGGGGCGAACCTACAATGAGCAGTTCTTC. Translated: CASTIGGRTYNEQFF.

J is TRBJ1-5 and V is TRBV19, with a weak D call TRBD1 (6 bases). V was clipped by 2 bases and J by 7 bases, with 12 bases between them. The CDR3 is 14 residues long. Germline V gene data show CDR1 as LNHDA and CDR2 as SQIVND (reference sequence). The CDR3 DNA reads as TGTGCCAGTAGTATAAGGGGGGTAGGACAGCCCCAGCATTTT. Amino acids: CASSIRGVGQPQHF.

The chain uses TRBV2 and TRBJ2-5; D is unclear. This CDR3 region has 14 residues. Trimming shortened V by 10 bases and J by 1 base, and 16 bases separated the two germline ends. CDR1 is SNHLY, CDR2 FYNNEI, per germline. Here the CDR3 reads CATHPYMGQETQYF. In nucleotides, the CDR3 is TGTGCCACCCACCCCTACATGGGCCAAGAGACCCAGTACTTC.

The rearrangement links TRBV18 to TRBJ2-1; TRBD2 might be the D (5 bases). V dropped 5 bases and J dropped 7 bases, with 12 bases sitting between them. There are 13 residues in the CDR3. The V gene's germline CDR1 is KGHSH and CDR2 LQKENI. The DNA for the CDR3 is TGTGCCAGCTCAGTCGCCCGCGGGAATGAGCAGTTCTTC. Residues: CASSVARGNEQFF.

The chain employs TRBV19 and TRBJ2-5, with 10 bases matching TRBD1. The end of the DNA aligns better with TRBJ2-7, so the J call may be wrong. The CDR3 has 14 residues. Per germline, CDR1 LNHDA and CDR2 SQIVND (reference sequence). The CDR3 DNA follows: TGTGCCAGTAGTACCGGGACAGGGGCCTACGAGCAGTACTTC. It is translated as CASSTGTGAYEQYF.

The gene calls are TRBV4-2 and TRBJ1-2; D call uncertain. The germline V gene encodes CDR1 LGHNA and CDR2 YNFKEQ. The length of the CDR3 is 14 residues. V lost 1 base, J lost 3 bases, and 9 bases lay in between. As DNA, the CDR3 is TGTGCCAGCAGCCAAGCCGAGGGTGACTATGGCTACACCTTC. As protein: CASSQAEGDYGYTF.

The J gene is TRBJ1-2, the V gene TRBV6-1; D may be TRBD1 (5 bases). Trimming pared 4 bases from V and 5 bases from J, leaving 8 bases between. The CDR3 spans 12 residues. Germline lookup yields CDR1 MNHNS and CDR2 SASEGT. As DNA, the CDR3 is TGTGCCAGCAGTGCCAGGGATTATGGCTACACCTTC. Amino acids: CASSARDYGYTF.

CDR3 loop: CASDKNRGGTDTQYF. CDR3 coding DNA: TGTGCCAGCGACAAAAATCGGGGGGGGACAGATACGCAGTATTTT. The chain uses TRBV5-8 and TRBJ2-3, with 8 bases lining up with TRBD2. V trimming: 7 bases; J trimming: 3 bases; junction bases outside the gene matches: 10. The CDR3 is 15 residues long. Germline values: CDR1 SGHTS, CDR2 YDEGEE.

This clone is a singleton in its sample. The chain recombines TRBV28 with TRBJ2-1; no firm D call. Looked up from germline, CDR1 is MDHEN and CDR2 is SYDVKM. The length of the CDR3 is 12 residues. V lost 5 bases and J lost 8, with 10 bases in between. CDR3 protein: CASSVSPDEQFF. In nucleotides, the CDR3 is TGTGCCAGCAGTGTTTCCCCCGATGAGCAGTTCTTC.

This sequence joins TRBV7-2 and TRBJ1-2; D is undetermined. Germline V CDR1 and CDR2: SGHTA, FQGNSA. Trimming cost V 3 bases and J 5 bases, with 7 bases left between them. The CDR3 runs to 12 residues. This chain's CDR3 is CASSLDQYGYTF. CDR3 DNA sequence: TGTGCCAGCAGCTTGGATCAGTATGGCTACACCTTC.

J is TRBJ1-4 and V is TRBV18, with 7 bases fitting TRBD1. Per germline, CDR1 KGHSH and CDR2 LQKENI. Germline trimming cut 5 bases from V and 6 bases from J; bases unmatched to any gene: 6. The CDR3 is made up of 14 amino acids. Written as DNA, the CDR3 is TGTGCCAGCTCAGTGAGGGGGCAGGATGAAAAACTGTTTTTT. This translates into CASSVRGQDEKLFF.

The V and J genes are TRBV4-1 and TRBJ1-5; D is perhaps TRBD1 (5 bases). The CDR3 sequence is 15 residues long. CDR1 and CDR2 (germline): MGHRA, YSYEKL. Trimming took 0 bases from V and 7 from J, leaving 13 bases between them. CDR3 DNA sequence: TGCGCCAGCAGCCAAGAGTTGGGGGTTGGACAGCCCCAGCATTTT. Translated: CASSQELGVGQPQHF.

This clone has just a few counts. This sequence joins TRBV9 and TRBJ2-5; TRBD1 matches at 10 bases. CDR1 SGDLS and CDR2 YYNGEE come from the germline V gene. The CDR3 covers 16 residues. V lost 0 bases, J lost 7 bases, and 9 bases stayed unmatched. For the CDR3, the DNA is TGTGCCAGCAGCGTAGGCGACAGGGGGCTCTCGGGGACCCAGTACTTC. The encoded protein is CASSVGDRGLSGTQYF.

This rearrangement joins TRBV6-5 to TRBJ1-4, with D maybe TRBD1 (6 bases). The CDR3 length is 12 residues. Trimming took 7 bases from V and 4 from J, leaving 7 bases between them. Germline V lookup: CDR1 MNHEY, CDR2 SVGAGI. The CDR3 bases are TGTGCCAGCATGGACAGTAATGAAAAACTGTTTTTT. It is translated as CASMDSNEKLFF.

This clone was found a few times. The rearrangement joins TRBV10-3 to TRBJ1-2; D is uncertain. V lost 6 bases and J lost 7, with 9 bases in between. Germline CDR1 and CDR2: ENHRY and SYGVKD. The CDR3 has 11 amino acids. This CDR3 is CAISMDAGYTF. The CDR3 nucleotides are TGTGCCATCAGCATGGACGCTGGCTACACCTTC.

V is TRBV9 and J is TRBJ2-1; a weak D match, TRBD1 (5 bases). CDR1 and CDR2 (germline): SGDLS, YYNGEE. The CDR3 loop spans 16 amino acids. Trimming cost V 0 bases and J 2 bases, with 12 bases left between them. Here the CDR3 reads CASSVEARVAYNEQFF. The CDR3 coding sequence is TGTGCCAGCAGCGTAGAGGCCAGGGTGGCCTACAATGAGCAGTTCTTC.

CDR3 protein: CASSEYKEQAGGYTF. The CDR3 DNA reads as TGTGCCAGCAGTGAATATAAGGAACAGGCTGGCGGCTACACCTTC. The chain has TRBV25-1 and TRBJ1-2; TRBD1 is a possible D gene (5 bases). The CDR3 runs 15 residues. From germline, CDR1 is MGHDK and CDR2 SYGVNS. Trimming took off 0 bases at V and 8 bases at J, with 16 bases between the two ends.

The chain recombines TRBV5-5 with TRBJ2-5, with TRBD1 as a possible D gene (6 bases). TRBJ2-7 explains the end of the DNA better; the J call may be wrong. The CDR3 has 18 amino acids. Germline V CDR1 and CDR2: SGHKS, YYEKEE (reference sequence). This CDR3 is CASSRDWDTIFSSYEQYF. The CDR3 nucleotides read TGTGCCAGCAGTCGAGATTGGGACACCATCTTTAGCTCCTACGAGCAGTACTTC.

The rearrangement joins TRBV28 to TRBJ1-4; D is unclear. The CDR3 contains 15 residues. CDR1 MDHEN and CDR2 SYDVKM come from the germline V gene. Trimming shortened V by 3 bases and J by 8 bases, and 16 bases separated the two germline ends. The CDR3 sequence is CASSFPGGSEEKLFF. In DNA form, the CDR3 reads TGTGCCAGCAGTTTCCCCGGCGGGTCCGAGGAAAAACTGTTTTTT.

This chain connects TRBV7-8 to TRBJ1-2; D is possibly TRBD1 (6 bases). Germline CDR1 and CDR2: SGHVS and FQNEAQ. V dropped 1 base and J dropped 8 bases, with 17 bases sitting between them. This CDR3 has 15 amino acids. CDR3 region: CASSLVAGGAQGYTF. The CDR3 region has the DNA TGTGCCAGCAGCTTAGTCGCGGGGGGCGCGCAGGGCTACACCTTC.

The V call is TRBV7-3, the J call TRBJ2-1; possible D gene TRBD2, 6 bases. Trimming took off 2 bases at V and 4 bases at J, with 9 bases between the two ends. CDR3 size: 14 residues. From germline, CDR1 is SGHTA and CDR2 FQGTGA. The CDR3 region has the DNA TGTGCCAGCAGCTTAGGTGGGGGGTACAATGAGCAGTTCTTC. Protein sequence: CASSLGGGYNEQFF. Using reference TRBV7-3 and TRBJ2-1 for the parts outside the CDR3, the full variable domain is GAGVSQTPSNKVTEKGKYVELRCDPISGHTALYWYRQSLGQGPEFLIYFQGTGAADDSGLPNDRFFAVRPEGSVSTLKIQRTERGDSAVYLCASSLGGGYNEQFFGPGTRLTVL.

The chain combines TRBV4-1 with TRBJ1-1, with D perhaps TRBD1 (5 bases). CDR1 is MGHRA and CDR2 is YSYEKL in the germline V gene. The V end was cut by 6 bases, the J end by 4 bases, with 15 bases between. This CDR3 is built from 14 residues. CDR3 loop: CASRPGGRATEAFF. DNA of the CDR3: TGCGCCAGCAGACCCGGGGGGAGGGCCACTGAAGCTTTCTTT.

The chain combines TRBV15 with TRBJ2-1; TRBD1 matches 7 bases. Losses at the gene ends were 2 bases for V and 2 bases for J; bases not matched to a gene: 9. CDR1 is LNHNV, CDR2 YYDKDF, per germline (reference sequence). The CDR3 sequence is 17 residues long. This CDR3 is CATSRPGQARPYNEQFF. The CDR3 coding sequence is TGTGCCACCAGCAGACCCGGACAGGCAAGACCCTACAATGAGCAGTTCTTC. The variable domain in full, with the rest retrieved from reference TRBV15 and TRBJ2-1, is DAMVIQNPRYQVTQFGKPVTLSCSQTLNHNVMYWYQQKSSQAPKLLFHYYDKDFNNEADTPDNFQSRRPNTSFCFLDIRSPGLGDTAMYLCATSRPGQARPYNEQFFGPGTRLTVL.

The CDR3 sequence is CASSTRQGRNYGYTF. DNA of the CDR3: TGTGCCAGCAGCACCCGACAGGGAAGGAACTATGGCTACACCTTC. V and J are TRBV7-2 and TRBJ1-2; 7 bases agree with TRBD1. The germline gives CDR1 SGHTA, CDR2 FQGNSA. The V gene end was trimmed by 5 bases and the J gene end by 2 bases; junction bases not matched to a gene: 8. The CDR3 totals 15 residues.

The chain is built from TRBV13 and TRBJ1-1; 8 bases match TRBD1. Trimming at V came to 6 bases and at J to 5 bases, leaving 5 bases not matched to a gene. Germline V gene sequence: CDR1 PRHDT, CDR2 FYEKMQ (reference sequence). There are 13 residues in the CDR3. The CDR3 coding sequence is TGTGCCAGCAGTTCCGGACAGGGAACTGAAGCTTTCTTT. Translating it yields CASSSGQGTEAFF.

The J gene is TRBJ2-1, the V gene TRBV19; 10 bases line up with TRBD2. Germline CDR1 is LNHDA and CDR2 is SQIVND (reference sequence). Losses at the gene ends were 7 bases for V and 8 bases for J; bases not matched to a gene: 14. CDR3 length equals 16 residues. DNA of the CDR3: TGTGCCAGTAACTCGCCTAGCGGGGGTCTTCTGGATGAGCAGTTCTTC. Translation gives CASNSPSGGLLDEQFF.

CDR3 DNA: TGTGCCAGCAGTTACTCCTCCAGAGTGAACACTGAAGCTTTCTTT. It translates to CASSYSSRVNTEAFF. J is TRBJ1-1 and V is TRBV6-5; no clear D. Germline values: CDR1 MNHEY, CDR2 SVGAGI. The CDR3 runs to 15 residues. With 0 bases removed from V and 0 bases from J, the gap between germline ends came to 8 bases.

This chain joins TRBV18 and TRBJ2-1, with D perhaps matching TRBD1 (6 bases). The CDR3 totals 15 residues. From germline, CDR1 is KGHSH and CDR2 LQKENI. The germline V and J ends were trimmed by 3 bases and 1 base, with 10 bases remaining between them. CDR3 loop: CASSPDTGSYNEQFF. In DNA, the CDR3 is TGTGCCAGCTCACCGGACACAGGGTCCTACAATGAGCAGTTCTTC. Complete variable domain (other parts from reference TRBV18 and TRBJ2-1): NAGVMQNPRHLVRRRGQEARLRCSPMKGHSHVYWYRQLPEEGLKFMVYLQKENIIDESGMPKERFSAEFPKEGPSILRIQQVVRGDSAAYFCASSPDTGSYNEQFFGPGTRLTVL.